These T cell receptor beta chains were read from a single sample in a study of blood T cell repertoires in COVID-19. Assay: immunoSEQ multiplex PCR; the TCRdb copy retains only in-frame clones and omits some. The sample yields about 410,000 clones, about 91% seen once. Input material: peripheral blood. Receptors were obtained from a woman in her thirties or forties with COVID-19, enrolled during active disease. The CDR3 runs from the conserved cysteine through the conserved F or W.

14,TRBJ1-6,TRBV2,CASSEARINSPLHF
14,TRBJ1-2,TRBV2,CASRGGAYNYGYTF
13,TRBJ1-2,TRBV2,CASSAQGYYGYTF
16,TRBJ1-6,TRBV11-2,CASSPNGQGARSPLHF
14,TRBJ2-7,TRBV9,CASSRGAASTEQYF
12,TRBJ2-7,TRBV5-8,CASSLGNYEQYF
15,TRBJ2-7,TRBV29-1,CSAIEWDRASYEQYF
17,TRBJ2-1,TRBV7-3,CASSQTSGRARGNEQFF
15,TRBJ2-3,TRBV28,CASSATGHYTDTQYF
13,TRBJ2-1,TRBV5-1,CALSYPQKGEQFF
14,TRBJ1-5,TRBV5-1,CASSLNSHNQPQHF
15,TRBJ1-5,TRBV7-2,CASSLSGGLNQPQHF
13,TRBJ2-1,TRBV5-1,CASSPGGGNEQFF
18,TRBJ2-3,TRBV9,CASSGPFLEKPSTDTQYF
15,TRBJ2-5,TRBV3-1/TRBV3-2,CASSQLAGGSPAQYF
15,TRBJ2-5,TRBV3-1/TRBV3-2,CASSPTPGAEETQYF
14,TRBJ1-5,TRBV19,CASRSRQVLGPQHF
14,TRBJ1-5,TRBV19,CASRQGARIQPQHF
16,TRBJ1-1,TRBV5-4,CASSLGGLAPTQQAFF
13,TRBJ1-2,TRBV27,CASSSQGALGYTF
13,TRBJ1-2,TRBV7-3,CASSLSRDYGYTF
13,TRBJ2-5,TRBV29-1,CSVRGAGGETQYF
13,TRBJ2-3,TRBV29-1,CSVLGTVSDTQYF
13,TRBJ1-1,TRBV6-5,CASRRQGNTEAFF
17,TRBJ2-1,TRBV28,CASSFPTQGSGSNEQFF
14,TRBJ2-3,TRBV30,CASYEREKPDTQYF
17,TRBJ2-6,TRBV30,CAWGTPPRQGNPNVLTF